These T cell receptor beta chains were read from a single sample in a study of blood T cells in healthy people across ages. Each CDR3 protein is one row after TCRdb ran MiXCR on the 5' RACE reads. The data contain 1.4 million or so distinct CDR3 sequences, about 45% of them singletons. Sequences were obtained from blood. The source is a young woman in good health. Both conserved end residues are part of each CDR3. Each record gives: CDR3 DNA, CDR3 protein, V gene, clone size, D gene, J gene. D genes are given only for firm matches. Clone size, where shown, is once, few, many, or a class for clones that have expanded.

cdr3_nt: TGTGCCAGCAGCCCCCGCAGGGCGCCGGTAAAACTGTTTTTT; cdr3_aa: CASSPRRAPVKLFF; v_call: TRBV3-1; clone_size: .; d_call: .; j_call: TRBJ1-4
cdr3_nt: TGTGCCAGCAGCGGGACAGGGCCTGGCTACACCTTC; cdr3_aa: CASSGTGPGYTF; v_call: TRBV9; clone_size: many; d_call: TRBD1; j_call: TRBJ1-2
cdr3_nt: TGTGCCAGCAGTTACCCCCGGAGAGGCAATGAGCAGTTCTTC; cdr3_aa: CASSYPRRGNEQFF; v_call: TRBV6-2/TRBV6-3; clone_size: .; d_call: .; j_call: TRBJ2-1
cdr3_nt: TGTGCCAGCAGCAAAGGGACAGGGTCCACAGATACGCAGTATTTT; cdr3_aa: CASSKGTGSTDTQYF; v_call: TRBV21-1; clone_size: few; d_call: .; j_call: TRBJ2-3
cdr3_nt: TGCAGTGCACCGGGACGGCCCTTAGATACGCAGTATTTT; cdr3_aa: CSAPGRPLDTQYF; v_call: TRBV20-1; clone_size: .; d_call: .; j_call: TRBJ2-3
cdr3_nt: TGTGCCAGCAGCTCGCCCCCCACTGAAGCTTTCTTT; cdr3_aa: CASSSPPTEAFF; v_call: TRBV7-2; clone_size: .; d_call: .; j_call: TRBJ1-1
cdr3_nt: TGTGCCAGCAGTTTATCTCGGGCTCCCCAAGAGACCCAGTACTTC; cdr3_aa: CASSLSRAPQETQYF; v_call: TRBV27; clone_size: .; d_call: .; j_call: TRBJ2-5
cdr3_nt: TGCAGCGTTGAAGGAAACATTAATGGCTACACCTTC; cdr3_aa: CSVEGNINGYTF; v_call: TRBV29-1; clone_size: few; d_call: .; j_call: TRBJ1-2
cdr3_nt: TGTGCCAGCAGGGACAGGGGGGAAGGCTATGGCTACACCTTC; cdr3_aa: CASRDRGEGYGYTF; v_call: TRBV27; clone_size: .; d_call: TRBD1; j_call: TRBJ1-2
cdr3_nt: TGCAGTGCTAGGTCTCCCTTAGCGGCTAGCACAGATACGCAGTATTTT; cdr3_aa: CSARSPLAASTDTQYF; v_call: TRBV20-1; clone_size: few; d_call: .; j_call: TRBJ2-3
cdr3_nt: TGTGCCAGCAGCACGGGACTAGCGCCTGAGCAGTACTTC; cdr3_aa: CASSTGLAPEQYF; v_call: TRBV7-8; clone_size: .; d_call: TRBD2; j_call: TRBJ2-5
cdr3_nt: TGTGCCAGCAGCACACTAGCGGGAGGGACAGATACGCAGTATTTT; cdr3_aa: CASSTLAGGTDTQYF; v_call: TRBV7-8; clone_size: .; d_call: TRBD2; j_call: TRBJ2-3
cdr3_nt: TGTGCCATCAGACCGGGACAGATGAACACTGAAGCTTTCTTT; cdr3_aa: CAIRPGQMNTEAFF; v_call: TRBV10-3; clone_size: .; d_call: TRBD1; j_call: TRBJ1-1
cdr3_nt: TGCAGTGCTTGGGGGACAGGGGTGAATTCACCCCTCCACTTT; cdr3_aa: CSAWGTGVNSPLHF; v_call: TRBV20-1; clone_size: few; d_call: TRBD1; j_call: TRBJ1-6
cdr3_nt: TGTGCCATCAGTGAGTCGCAGGGTATACGGCCCGCTTATGGCTACACCTTC; cdr3_aa: CAISESQGIRPAYGYTF; v_call: TRBV10-3; clone_size: .; d_call: .; j_call: TRBJ1-2
cdr3_nt: TGCGCCAGCAGCCAAGATGAATTAGCGGGAGGGCAGGCGCAGTATTTT; cdr3_aa: CASSQDELAGGQAQYF; v_call: TRBV4-3; clone_size: few; d_call: TRBD2; j_call: TRBJ2-3
cdr3_nt: TGTGCCAGCAGCCAAGATCGGGCGCAAGAAAAACTGTTTTTT; cdr3_aa: CASSQDRAQEKLFF; v_call: TRBV4-2; clone_size: once; d_call: .; j_call: TRBJ1-4
cdr3_nt: TGTGCCAGCAGCATACGGGGAGGAGGGCTCTATGGCTACACCTTC; cdr3_aa: CASSIRGGGLYGYTF; v_call: TRBV6-5; clone_size: few; d_call: .; j_call: TRBJ1-2
cdr3_nt: TGTGCCACCAGCAGCCGTAGGGCCATGAACACTGAAGCTTTCTTT; cdr3_aa: CATSSRRAMNTEAFF; v_call: TRBV15; clone_size: few; d_call: .; j_call: TRBJ1-1
cdr3_nt: TGTGCCAGCAGTCGTCCGGACTACACAGATACGCAGTATTTT; cdr3_aa: CASSRPDYTDTQYF; v_call: TRBV6-1; clone_size: .; d_call: .; j_call: TRBJ2-3